This T cell receptor (beta chain) was retrieved from a study of T cells in Graves' hyperthyroidism and ophthalmopathy. CDR1 is WSHSY and CDR2 is SAAADI in the germline V gene. CDR3 length: 11 residues. The V end lost 7 bases, the J end lost 1 base, and 4 bases lay between the germline ends. There are a few counts of this clonotype. Antigen: not known. There were TCR beta CDR3 regions amplified from RNA transcripts. HTBI primers drove first-round RT-PCR of the TCR CDR3. Via MiXCR, TCRdb re-called the multiplex PCR reads, giving one row per CDR3 protein. The table includes some 350,000 distinct CDR3 sequences, 15% to 18% detected once. Whole-study results and caveats: For ophthalmopathy, model prediction preceded onset by a median 6.5 months.

The chain employs TRBV10-2 and TRBJ2-5; no clear D. This TCR came from a woman younger than 30 with Graves' hyperthyroidism that later progressed to Graves' ophthalmopathy. The sample consisted of blood. In DNA form, the CDR3 reads TGCGCCAGCACAAGCCAAGAGACCCAGTACTTC. It yields the protein CASTSQETQYF.